The entry below gives a single T cell receptor (beta chain) sequence along with its context. The source of the sample is a study of blood T cell repertoires in COVID-19. Study in general: Samples taken during acute and convalescent COVID-19 were collected in the United States, Italy and Spain. PBMCs, B-cell-depleted T cells, or T cells provided the cDNA or gDNA that made up the material.

Trimming at V came to 0 bases and at J to 2 bases, leaving 1 base not matched to a gene. The CDR3 extends over 16 amino acids. Germline CDR1 and CDR2: SGDLS and YYNGEE. Original handling: The assay estimated nucleated cells by amplifying reference gene primers. Method: immunoSEQ multiplex PCR; TCRdb's copy keeps in-frame clones and lacks some. V, J and clone size were drawn from that table, and D and trimming were deduced from the DNA. The data contain 340,000 or so clones, 83% of them singletons. The clonotype originates from a man aged 30 to 39 with active or convalescent COVID-19. The specimen sequenced was peripheral blood. The gene calls are TRBV9 and TRBJ2-1, with 11 bases lining up with TRBD2. The DNA of the CDR3 is TGTGCCAGCAGCGTAGCTAGCGGGGGGCCCTACAATGAGCAGTTCTTC. It translates to CASSVASGGPYNEQFF.